This T cell receptor beta chain was sequenced in a study of CD8 T cells in Susac syndrome. Sequencing of TCR beta was performed on blood CD8+ T cells and on blood CD4+ T cells. Negative isolation was applied to CD8+ and CD4+ T cells, and FACS enrichment was applied to TEMRA cells. Reverse transcription of about 0.45 to 1 ug RNA was performed with random hexamers. Amplification of TCR beta CDR3 across 54 Vbeta and 13 Jbeta was performed with immunoSEQ multiplex PCR. In TCRdb, the immunoSEQ multiplex PCR reads were re-called with MiXCR into one record per CDR3 protein. There are more than 120,000 distinct CDR3 sequences in the sample; around 94% occur only once, and less than 0.095% lies in the top ten. The CDR3 has 14 amino acids. The V gene lost 6 bases and the J gene lost 0 bases, with 9 bases spanning the gap. Germline lookup yields CDR1 SNHLY and CDR2 FYNNEI.

V is TRBV2 and J is TRBJ1-3; D not resolved. The receptor was isolated from a human donor in good health. Sequenced material: CD4+ T cells from PBMCs. The CDR3 loop is CASRLQSSGNTIYF. As DNA, the CDR3 is TGTGCCAGCAGATTACAGAGCTCTGGAAACACCATATATTTT. Looking up the rest from reference TRBV2 and TRBJ1-3 gives the full variable domain: EPEVTQTPSHQVTQMGQEVILRCVPISNHLYFYWYRQILGQKVEFLVSFYNNEISEKSEIFDDQFSVERPDGSNFTLKIRSTKLEDSAMYFCASRLQSSGNTIYFGEGSWLTVV.